This TCR beta chain was found in a study of T cells in localized non-small cell lung cancer. Notes on the study in general: Greater T cell density in blood accompanied longer overall survival. The highest T cell clonality was in uninvolved adjacent lung, above tumor. Across samples, adjacent lung featured a median approximately 60 of the top 100 tumor clones.

Worth noting for this clone: Its antigen is not known.

This CDR3 has 12 residues. V shed 5 bases and J shed 10 bases, with 12 bases lying between them. Looked up from germline, CDR1 is SGHVS and CDR2 is FQNEAQ. Only in-frame clones appear in the TCRdb table, and some are missing; sequencing was by immunoSEQ multiplex PCR. Among fewer than 12,000 clones listed, approximately 85% were seen once. This TCR came from an older male donor with stage III lung adenocarcinoma. The chain carries TRBV7-8 and TRBJ2-1; D remains ambiguous. The sequencing here drew on peripheral blood, taken before any cancer treatment. The CDR3 here is CASSAPRSEQFF. CDR3 nucleotide sequence: TGTGCCAGCAGCGCCCCCCGTAGCGAGCAGTTCTTC.